This TCR beta chain comes out of a study of radiotherapy plus CTLA-4 blockade in lung cancer. Whole-study results and caveats: The study found tumor-derived TCR clones expanded in blood after radiotherapy plus ipilimumab. Reports identified early blood T cell clone dynamics, with interferon-beta, as the best response predictor.

For this clone: Antigen: not known.

Some clones are missing from TCRdb's copy, which holds only in-frame ones; the method was immunoSEQ multiplex PCR. The sample yields about 72,000 clones, around four fifths seen once. Patients in the study, people with chemo-refractory metastatic non-small-cell lung cancer, received focal radiation plus ipilimumab CTLA-4 blockade. The V gene's germline CDR1 is MNHEY and CDR2 SMNVEV (reference sequence). The CDR3 has 15 amino acids. V dropped 3 bases and J dropped 0 bases, with 10 bases sitting between them. Material: peripheral blood, obtained from a patient treated with radiotherapy plus ipilimumab. This receptor was identified in a human donor with non-small cell lung cancer who had a partial response to radiotherapy plus ipilimumab. The chain combines TRBV27 with TRBJ2-3; D not certain. The CDR3 region is CASSFFRASTDTQYF. The CDR3 DNA follows: TGTGCCAGCAGTTTCTTCCGAGCTAGCACAGATACGCAGTATTTT.